These T cell receptor beta chains were read from a single sample in a study of patients and donors after allogeneic stem cell transplantation. A single record per CDR3 protein comes from TCRdb applying MiXCR to the RT-PCR reads. The data show a few hundred thousand distinct CDR3 sequences, around two fifths seen once. Sequences were obtained from blood, either unsorted or a sorted T cell fraction (not recorded which). These receptors originate from a human donor who was either an allogeneic HSCT recipient or a stem cell or donor lymphocyte infusion donor (not recorded which). It is not recorded whose cells these are; they may come from a transplant donor. Both conserved end residues are trimmed from each CDR3. Each record gives: CDR3 length, V gene, CDR3 protein.

>12|TRBV10-3
AISGSASNQPQH
>14|TRBV5-1
ASSLEGALPTDTQY
>11|TRBV4-3
ASSQDREDEQF
>12|TRBV6-1
ASSEVQAREKLF
>11|TRBV11-2
ASRAFGARGYT
>11|TRBV20-1
SARDRRFYGYT
>14|TRBV6-1
ASSVPGTVDNSPLH
>11|TRBV19
ASSIFGGDEQF
>11|TRBV20-1
SARKGGGYGYT
>12|TRBV27
ASSLKSPRDEQY
>12|TRBV6-1
ASSPGLAYNEQF
>12|TRBV20-1
SARGTAYTYEQY
>16|TRBV20-1
SAAPPGRRRGSNQPQH
>12|TRBV7-2
ASSFAYGIPGYT
>12|TRBV28
ASSLGVAYNEQF
>11|TRBV28
ASTLGGTRPQH
>15|TRBV20-1
SARELSGFSSYNEQF
>13|TRBV12-3/TRBV12-4
ASSPKSGLTDTQY
>12|TRBV12-3/TRBV12-4
ASSLRQFDSPLH
>12|TRBV20-1
SAREAGGINEQF
>12|TRBV20-1
SAKDGRLNTEAF
>11|TRBV5-4
ASSLVRGSPLH
>11|TRBV7-2
ASGQQGDTEAF
>13|TRBV18
ASSSGHPGPGGYT
>13|TRBV4-2
ASSQEGAIGYEQY
>9|TRBV7-9
ASSFTGGYT
>14|TRBV14
ASSQTAGLAFHEQF
>14|TRBV11-2
ASSLDIGAMNTEAF
>14|TRBV28
ASSNGQGPRYYGYT
>11|TRBV27
ASSFRRGDTQY
>13|TRBV27
ASSSGQGRTDTQY
>11|TRBV20-1
SARLDRNYGYT
>14|TRBV5-1
ASSPMPGTGHYGYT
>12|TRBV28
ASSPLTGNTEAF
>11|TRBV5-8
ASSLEGYYGYT
>11|TRBV4-1
ASSQGQQETQY
>15|TRBV7-8
ASSSTNALADTGELF
>15|TRBV5-1
ASSLVGQPPADTEAF
>14|TRBV6-1
ASSEALGGIYGELF
>17|TRBV7-9
ASSPSPRWASSGANVLT
>11|TRBV7-9
ASSFVDSQPQH
>13|TRBV5-1
ASSPAGDYKSPLH